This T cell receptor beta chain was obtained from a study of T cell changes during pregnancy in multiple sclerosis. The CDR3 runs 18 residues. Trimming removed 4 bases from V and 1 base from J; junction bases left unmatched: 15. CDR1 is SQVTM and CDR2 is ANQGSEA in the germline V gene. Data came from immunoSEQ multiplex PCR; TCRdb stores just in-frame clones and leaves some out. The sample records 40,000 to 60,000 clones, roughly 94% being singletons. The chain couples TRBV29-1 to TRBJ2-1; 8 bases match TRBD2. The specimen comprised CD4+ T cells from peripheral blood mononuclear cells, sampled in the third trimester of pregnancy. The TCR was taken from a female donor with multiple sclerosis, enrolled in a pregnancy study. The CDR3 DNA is TGCAGCGTTGGCCCCCCCACGATTAGCGGGGTGTCCTACAATGAGCAGTTCTTC. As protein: CSVGPPTISGVSYNEQFF.